The sequence of this T cell receptor beta chain was determined in a study of CD8+CD57+ T cells in acquired aplastic anemia. Study-wide context: Each DNA sample taken from sorted CD4+ and CD8+ cells came to about 3.4 ug on average.

This clonotype was observed once. Profiling that covered TCR beta VDJ and CDR3 relied on genomic DNA as its template. TCRdb reprocessed the reads with MiXCR, giving one entry per CDR3 protein. The table has 200,000 or so distinct CDR3 sequences, roughly 60% seen once. The CDR3 is 14 residues long. Trimming stripped 7 bases from V and 0 bases from J, with 13 bases between. CDR1 and CDR2 from the germline V gene are WSHSY and SAAADI. In patients chosen for sequencing, flow cytometry had shown CD8+CD57+ cell expansion. All participating patients were living with severe acquired aplastic anemia. The sequencing sample was made of sorted CD4+, CD8+, or CD8+CD57+ T cells (not recorded which) from PBMCs. The chain recombines TRBV10-2 with TRBJ2-7; D might be TRBD1 (6 bases). This TCR was recovered from a human donor with aplastic anemia. The CDR3 DNA sequence: TGCGCCAGCATCCAGAGGGGGAGCTCCTACGAGCAGTACTTC. It encodes CASIQRGSSYEQYF.